The present entry profiles one T cell receptor beta chain with its context. Its target is not known. The data are from a study of cytomegalovirus exposure and HLA in healthy donors. General study points: It was 164 TCR beta chains that were listed as cytomegalovirus-associated.

CDR1 and CDR2 from the germline V gene are MNHNY and SVGAGI (reference sequence). With 1 base clipped from V and 4 bases from J, the junction kept 4 bases outside the gene matches. The CDR3 length is 15 residues. Assay: immunoSEQ multiplex PCR; the TCRdb copy retains only in-frame clones and omits some. The sample records fewer than 90,000 clones, 84% being singletons. The chain combines TRBV6-6 with TRBJ1-3; 7 bases map to TRBD1. The specimen was PBMCs. The sequence was collected from a woman between 18 and 29 years old in good health and CMV-seropositive. Here the CDR3 reads CASSYYDRVGNTIYF. The CDR3 DNA reads as TGTGCCAGCAGTTACTACGACAGGGTAGGAAACACCATATATTTT.